Below, 24 T cell receptor beta chains from the same sample are listed, as sequenced in a study of spatial heterogeneity in lung cancer. Stated time point: sample taken at primary tumor resection. Unsorted whole RNA from tumor, nontumor lung or frozen PBMC underwent sequencing. MiXCR, run by TCRdb on the 5' RACE reads, gives a single entry per CDR3 protein. The sample includes some 47,000 distinct CDR3 sequences, about 7% of them seen just once. The sequencing used PBMCs, collected at surgery. The receptor source for this set is a female donor with early-stage non-small cell lung cancer.

This clonotype was found a few times. This rearrangement joins TRBV7-8 to TRBJ1-3; D not resolved. This CDR3 is 15 amino acids long. Germline values: CDR1 SGHVS, CDR2 FQNEAQ. V lost 2 bases and J lost 9, with 17 bases in between. CDR3 sequence reads: CASSLNWEGRATIYF. In DNA form, the CDR3 reads TGTGCCAGCAGCTTAAATTGGGAGGGAAGAGCCACCATATATTTT. The complete variable domain, with remaining parts taken from reference TRBV7-8 and TRBJ1-3, reads GAGVSQSPRYKVAKRGQDVALRCDPISGHVSLFWYQQALGQGPEFLTYFQNEAQLDKSGLPSDRFFAERPEGSVSTLKIQRTQQEDSAVYLCASSLNWEGRATIYFGEGSWLTVV.

The chain recombines TRBV27 with TRBJ1-3, with D maybe TRBD1 (5 bases). Germline-derived CDR1 and CDR2 are MNHEY and SMNVEV (reference sequence). V lost 2 bases and J lost 2, with 10 bases in between. CDR3 size: 15 residues. CDR3 amino acids: CASSLRRVPGNTIYF. CDR3 sequence (DNA): TGTGCCAGCAGTTTACGCAGGGTTCCTGGAAACACCATATATTTT.

This clonotype was counted between two and nine times. The chain employs TRBV5-1 and TRBJ2-1, with TRBD2 matching over 7 bases. J was trimmed by 5 bases and V by 1 base; bases with no gene match: 3. Germline V CDR1 and CDR2: SGHRS, YFSETQ. The CDR3 is 14 residues long. The CDR3 region is CASSLSGANNEQFF. CDR3 bases: TGCGCCAGCAGCTTGAGCGGGGCCAACAATGAGCAGTTCTTC.

The chain links TRBV7-2 to TRBJ2-7; 9 bases are shared with TRBD2. The CDR3 consists of 18 residues. Germline V CDR1 and CDR2: SGHTA, FQGNSA. The junction had 12 bases not matched to a gene; V was cut back by 3 bases and J by 0 bases. CDR3 coding DNA: TGTGCCAGCAGCTTGGGGGTTAGCGGGGGACCTAGCTCCTACGAGCAGTACTTC. This gives the protein CASSLGVSGGPSSYEQYF.

The sample holds many counts of this clonotype. The rearrangement uses TRBV20-1 and TRBJ2-7; TRBD2 matches at 7 bases. The CDR3 runs to 14 residues. The J segment lost 1 base and the V segment lost 5 bases, leaving 8 bases of the junction unmatched. Germline V gene data show CDR1 as DFQATT and CDR2 as SNEGSKA (reference sequence). This chain's CDR3 is CSALSSGASYEQYF. The CDR3 region has the DNA TGCAGTGCTTTGTCCAGCGGGGCGTCCTACGAGCAGTACTTC.

The rearrangement uses TRBV2 and TRBJ1-6, with 7 bases aligning to TRBD1. The CDR3 has 15 amino acids. Germline loops: CDR1 SNHLY, CDR2 FYNNEI. With 3 bases clipped from V and 5 bases from J, the junction kept 4 bases outside the gene matches. CDR3: CASSERTGDNSPLHF. The DNA for the CDR3 is TGTGCCAGCAGTGAGAGAACAGGGGATAATTCACCCCTCCACTTT.

This clonotype has ten or more counts. The chain recombines TRBV4-2 with TRBJ1-4; the D gene is possibly TRBD1 (5 bases). Germline lookup yields CDR1 LGHNA and CDR2 YNFKEQ. V was clipped by 4 bases and J by 8 bases, with 20 bases between them. This CDR3 spans 16 amino acids. The CDR3 sequence: CASSPGTASFREKLFF. In nucleotides, the CDR3 is TGTGCCAGCAGCCCCGGGACCGCATCTTTTCGGGAAAAACTGTTTTTT.

This clonotype was detected many times. The V and J genes are TRBV2 and TRBJ2-3, with D perhaps given as TRBD1 or TRBD2 (5 bases each). V gave up 10 bases and J gave up 4 bases, with 18 bases separating them. Germline values: CDR1 SNHLY, CDR2 FYNNEI. The CDR3 length is 14 residues. CDR3 nucleotide sequence: TGTGCCACCAAGACCGTGGGACGGTCAGATACGCAGTATTTT. This encodes CATKTVGRSDTQYF. The complete variable domain, with remaining parts taken from reference TRBV2 and TRBJ2-3, reads EPEVTQTPSHQVTQMGQEVILRCVPISNHLYFYWYRQILGQKVEFLVSFYNNEISEKSEIFDDQFSVERPDGSNFTLKIRSTKLEDSAMYFCATKTVGRSDTQYFGPGTRLTVL.

This clonotype came up many times. The gene calls are TRBV28 and TRBJ2-1; D perhaps matches TRBD2 (7 bases). Trimming took 6 bases from V and 3 from J, leaving 15 bases between them. Germline CDR1 and CDR2: MDHEN and SYDVKM. The CDR3 runs to 15 residues. The CDR3 loop reads CASSPLRGGYNEQFF. DNA for the CDR3: TGTGCCAGCAGCCCCTTGAGGGGGGGCTACAATGAGCAGTTCTTC.

The rearrangement joins TRBV11-2 to TRBJ1-2, with D possibly being TRBD1 (5 bases). CDR1 and CDR2 from the germline V gene are SGHAT and FQNNGV. CDR3 size: 18 residues. Trimming removed 5 bases from V and 9 bases from J, with 31 bases in between. In DNA form, the CDR3 reads TGTGCCAGCAGCCTATACGTTGACTCGGGCAGGGCCATAAGTCGCTACACCTTC. Its translation: CASSLYVDSGRAISRYTF.

This clonotype has a count of ten or more. The chain has TRBV2 and TRBJ2-1; 14 bases align to TRBD2. The ends lost 7 bases at V and 8 bases at J; junction bases unmatched: 4. Germline V gene data show CDR1 as SNHLY and CDR2 as FYNNEI. The CDR3 runs 14 residues. Written as DNA, the CDR3 is TGTGCCAGCAACCCGGGACTAGCGGGGGATGAGCAGTTCTTC. Translating it yields CASNPGLAGDEQFF.

The V call is TRBV18, the J call TRBJ2-4; possible D gene TRBD1, 5 bases. Germline V gives CDR1 KGHSH, CDR2 LQKENI. Trimming stripped 6 bases from V and 2 bases from J, with 14 bases between. The CDR3 totals 15 residues. The CDR3 bases are TGTGCCAGCTCCCAAGGGGTCCTAACCAAAAACATTCAGTACTTC. It codes for CASSQGVLTKNIQYF.

V gene TRBV2 combines with J gene TRBJ2-7, with D possibly TRBD2 on 5 matching bases. CDR1 is SNHLY and CDR2 is FYNNEI in the germline V gene. The CDR3 sequence is 14 residues long. Trimming took off 7 bases at V and 4 bases at J, with 17 bases between the two ends. The CDR3 coding sequence is TGTGCCAGCATAGATGGGCAGAGGGTTTACGAGCAGTACTTC. Protein sequence: CASIDGQRVYEQYF.

This clonotype was seen ten or more times. This rearrangement joins TRBV11-2 to TRBJ2-5, with D perhaps TRBD1 or TRBD2 (5 bases each). From germline, CDR1 is SGHAT and CDR2 FQNNGV. The germline V and J ends were trimmed by 4 bases and 3 bases, with 9 bases remaining between them. The CDR3 contains 13 residues. The CDR3 region is CASSSGREETQYF. DNA for the CDR3: TGTGCCAGCAGCTCGGGACGGGAAGAGACCCAGTACTTC.

There are a few counts of this clonotype. V usage is TRBV20-1 and J usage is TRBJ1-5; weak D call: TRBD1 (5 bases). CDR1 and CDR2 from the germline V gene are DFQATT and SNEGSKA (reference sequence). The CDR3 contains 14 residues. Trimming pared 0 bases from V and 5 bases from J, leaving 11 bases between. CDR3 residues: CSAREGAGYQPQHF. CDR3 bases: TGCAGTGCTAGAGAAGGGGCAGGGTATCAGCCCCAGCATTTT.

This chain uses TRBV12-3 or TRBV12-4 with TRBJ1-5; D unclear. The CDR3 runs 12 residues. Trimming took off 6 bases at V and 10 bases at J, with 13 bases between the two ends. CDR3 sequence reads: CASSLGLGPQHF. CDR3 coding DNA: TGTGCCAGCAGCCTCGGACTTGGCCCCCAGCATTTT.

This clonotype was found many times. The J gene is TRBJ1-5, the V gene TRBV5-6, with D uncertain. From germline, CDR1 is SGHDT and CDR2 YYEEEE. V shed 2 bases and J shed 1 base, with 7 bases lying between them. The CDR3 runs 14 residues. The chain's CDR3 is CASSLSVSNQPQHF. CDR3 nucleotide sequence: TGTGCCAGCAGCTTATCTGTCAGCAATCAGCCCCAGCATTTT.

By proportion, this clonotype is medium-sized. The CDR3 DNA is TGTGCCAGCAGTACTCCGGGACAGGGCCTCAAGGACTATGGCTACACCTTC. Its protein product is CASSTPGQGLKDYGYTF. This chain links TRBV6-2 or TRBV6-3 with TRBJ1-2, with 9 nucleotides matching TRBD1. V lost 5 bases and J lost 3; bases outside the gene matches: 13. CDR1 and CDR2 from the germline V gene are MNHEY and SVGEGT. The CDR3 has 17 residues.

Only a few counts were recorded for this clonotype. This chain joins TRBV12-3 or TRBV12-4 and TRBJ2-2; 8 nucleotides align to TRBD1. The ends lost 5 bases at V and 5 bases at J; junction bases unmatched: 10. This CDR3 spans 16 amino acids. The CDR3: CASSTPGGSLTGELFF. The CDR3 bases are TGTGCCAGCAGTACCCCAGGGGGCTCTTTAACCGGGGAGCTGTTTTTT.

This chain uses TRBV20-1 with TRBJ1-4, with 9 positions matching TRBD1. The junction had 7 bases not matched to a gene; V was cut back by 4 bases and J by 4 bases. The germline V gene encodes CDR1 DFQATT and CDR2 SNEGSKA (reference sequence). The CDR3 contains 15 residues. CDR3 DNA sequence: TGCAGTGCTAAAAGACAGGGGGGTCATAATGAAAAACTGTTTTTT. Translated: CSAKRQGGHNEKLFF.

The sample holds many counts of this clonotype. The genes are TRBV20-1 and TRBJ1-1; no definite D call. The CDR3 loop spans 16 amino acids. Germline V gives CDR1 DFQATT, CDR2 SNEGSKA (reference sequence). V was shortened by 0 bases and J by 1 base, with 15 bases between the two germline ends. The CDR3 is CSARDARGTPNTEAFF. The CDR3 DNA follows: TGCAGTGCTAGAGATGCCCGGGGAACCCCGAACACTGAAGCTTTCTTT.

This rearrangement joins TRBV7-9 to TRBJ2-1, with 8 nucleotides matching TRBD2. Germline V gene data show CDR1 as SEHNR and CDR2 as FQNEAQ (reference sequence). V lost 1 base and J lost 6; bases outside the gene matches: 8. This CDR3 region has 16 residues. The CDR3 DNA reads as TGTGCCAGCAGCTTAGGAGCGGGGGCCCCTCTCAATGAGCAGTTCTTC. It is translated as CASSLGAGAPLNEQFF.

As DNA, the CDR3 is TGTGCCAGCACCAAGACATCTAGCACAGATACGCAGTATTTT. This sequence encodes CASTKTSSTDTQYF. J is TRBJ2-3 and V is TRBV6-1; D is unclear. There are 14 residues in the CDR3. The V and J ends lost 7 bases and 0 bases respectively, with 11 bases between them. Germline CDR1 and CDR2: MNHNS and SASEGT.

This clonotype was seen at least ten times. V usage is TRBV28 and J usage is TRBJ2-2, with D unclear. The germline gives CDR1 MDHEN, CDR2 SYDVKM. Trimming cost V 7 bases and J 6 bases, with 9 bases left between them. The CDR3 is made up of 12 amino acids. The CDR3 region has the DNA TGTGCCAGCAAAAGCGCCCCCGGGGAGCTGTTTTTT. Its protein is CASKSAPGELFF.